This section outlines one TCR beta chain sequence together with its context. Unmatched junction bases numbered 6, after V lost 7 bases and J lost 3 bases. CDR3 length equals 14 residues. Germline V gives CDR1 MNHEY, CDR2 SVGAGI. The data stem from a study of blood T cell repertoires in COVID-19. Looking at the study overall: Sources were T cells, B-cell-depleted T cells, or PBMCs; the material itself was cDNA or gDNA.

Only in-frame clones appear in the TCRdb table, and some are missing; sequencing was by immunoSEQ multiplex PCR. The table lists approximately 300,000 clones, around four fifths of them singletons. The sample was peripheral blood. This chain uses TRBV6-5 with TRBJ2-7, with 10 bases lining up with TRBD1. This TCR derives from a woman in her forties or fifties with acute or convalescent COVID-19. Here the CDR3 reads CASTQTGGGYEQYF. CDR3 DNA sequence: TGTGCCAGCACACAGACAGGGGGCGGCTACGAGCAGTACTTC.